These 4 T cell receptor beta chains came from one sample sequenced in a study of blood T cell repertoires in COVID-19. Produced via immunoSEQ multiplex PCR; TCRdb's table is partial and in-frame only. The data show some 310,000 clones, 85% to 90% seen once. Material: peripheral blood. These receptors all stem from a woman aged 40 to 50 with COVID-19, enrolled during active disease.

CDR3 residues: CASSLQGSTEAFF. In DNA, the CDR3 is TGTGCCAGCAGCCTACAGGGTAGCACTGAAGCTTTCTTT. This chain joins TRBV28 and TRBJ1-1; tentative D call: TRBD1 (6 bases). From germline, CDR1 is MDHEN and CDR2 SYDVKM. V lost 6 bases, J lost 4 bases, and 12 bases lay in between. The CDR3 is made up of 13 amino acids.

This chain links TRBV24-1 with TRBJ2-1, with D tentatively TRBD2 (5 bases). Germline V gives CDR1 KGHDR, CDR2 SFDVKD. The CDR3 totals 14 residues. V lost 5 bases and J 6 bases, leaving 13 bases between the germline ends. The CDR3: CATSGRVSTNEQFF. CDR3 nucleotides: TGTGCCACCAGTGGGCGGGTTTCCACCAATGAGCAGTTCTTC.

This chain connects TRBV27 to TRBJ2-7; D gene unclear. Germline CDR1 is MNHEY and CDR2 is SMNVEV (reference sequence). This CDR3 comprises 14 residues. V dropped 3 bases and J dropped 3 bases, with 12 bases sitting between them. The CDR3 spells CASSFGQNVYEQYF. The DNA of the CDR3 is TGTGCCAGCAGTTTTGGGCAGAATGTCTACGAGCAGTACTTC.

This sequence joins TRBV30 and TRBJ1-1; no definite D call. Germline loops: CDR1 GTSNPN, CDR2 SVGIG (reference sequence). The V gene lost 4 bases and the J gene lost 6 bases, with 15 bases spanning the gap. CDR3 length equals 13 residues. The CDR3: CAWIPGPAAEAFF. In nucleotides, the CDR3 is TGTGCCTGGATCCCCGGCCCAGCGGCTGAAGCTTTCTTT.